This T cell receptor beta chain was found in a study of cytomegalovirus exposure and HLA in healthy donors. Use of 60 Vbeta and 13 Jbeta primers characterized the PCR. Sequencing used immunoSEQ multiplex PCR; TCRdb keeps in-frame clones, though not all of them. In all, the sample yields about 160,000 clones. This CDR3 has 15 amino acids. The ends lost 4 bases at V and 0 bases at J; junction bases unmatched: 5. Germline-derived CDR1 and CDR2 are MNHEY and SMNVEV (reference sequence). This TCR derives from a woman aged 60-70 years in good health and CMV-seronegative. The chain combines TRBV27 with TRBJ2-7; 8 nucleotides agree with TRBD1. What was sequenced was PBMCs. As DNA, the CDR3 is TGTGCCAGCAGTTCCTGGACAGGGAGCTCCTACGAGCAGTACTTC. Its translation is CASSSWTGSSYEQYF.